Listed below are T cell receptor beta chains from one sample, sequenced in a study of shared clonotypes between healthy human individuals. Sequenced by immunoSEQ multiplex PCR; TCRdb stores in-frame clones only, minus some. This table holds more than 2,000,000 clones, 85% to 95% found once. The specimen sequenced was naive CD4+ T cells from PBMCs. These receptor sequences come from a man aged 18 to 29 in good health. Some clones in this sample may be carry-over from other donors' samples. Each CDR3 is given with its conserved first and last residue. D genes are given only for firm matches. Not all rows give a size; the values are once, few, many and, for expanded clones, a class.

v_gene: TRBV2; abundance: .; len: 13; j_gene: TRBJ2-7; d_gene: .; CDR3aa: CASSVGISYEQYF; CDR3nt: TGTGCCAGCAGTGTGGGTATCTCCTACGAGCAGTACTTC
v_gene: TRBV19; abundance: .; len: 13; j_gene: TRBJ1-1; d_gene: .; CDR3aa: CATTRVIGGEAFF; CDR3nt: TGTGCCACGACTCGAGTGATCGGTGGTGAAGCTTTCTTT
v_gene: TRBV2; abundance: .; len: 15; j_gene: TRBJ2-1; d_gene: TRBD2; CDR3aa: CASSPTSGRPGEQFF; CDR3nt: TGTGCCAGCAGTCCTACTAGCGGGAGGCCCGGTGAGCAGTTCTTC
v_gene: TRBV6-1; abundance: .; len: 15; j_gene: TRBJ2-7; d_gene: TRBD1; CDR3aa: CASSGGQGRAYEQYF; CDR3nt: TGTGCCAGCAGTGGCGGACAGGGAAGGGCCTACGAGCAGTACTTC
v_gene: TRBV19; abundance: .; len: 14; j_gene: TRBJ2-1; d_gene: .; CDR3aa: CATLGPSGYNEQFF; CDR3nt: TGTGCCACCCTGGGCCCGAGCGGTTACAATGAGCAGTTCTTC
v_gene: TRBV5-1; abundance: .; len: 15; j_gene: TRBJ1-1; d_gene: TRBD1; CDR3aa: CASSLLGRGETEAFF; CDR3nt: TGCGCCAGCAGCTTGTTAGGCAGGGGGGAAACTGAAGCTTTCTTT
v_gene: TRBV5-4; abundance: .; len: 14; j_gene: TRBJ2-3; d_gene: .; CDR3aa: CASSLAGESDTQYF; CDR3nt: TGTGCCAGCAGCTTGGCTGGAGAATCAGATACGCAGTATTTT
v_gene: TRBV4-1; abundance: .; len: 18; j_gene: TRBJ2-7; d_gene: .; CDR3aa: CASSQRQVHGGTTYEQYF; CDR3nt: TGCGCCAGCAGCCAAAGACAGGTCCACGGCGGGACGACCTACGAGCAGTACTTC
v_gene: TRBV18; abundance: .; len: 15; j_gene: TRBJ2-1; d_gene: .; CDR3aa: CASSPGLPGNNEQFF; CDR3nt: TGTGCCAGCTCCCCGGGGCTCCCGGGCAACAATGAGCAGTTCTTC
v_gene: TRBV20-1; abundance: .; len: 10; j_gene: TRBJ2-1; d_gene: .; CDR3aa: CSAVDIEQFF; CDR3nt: TGCAGTGCGGTTGATATTGAGCAGTTCTTC
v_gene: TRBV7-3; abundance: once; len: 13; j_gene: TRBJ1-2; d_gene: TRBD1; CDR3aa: CASSFSQGGGYTF; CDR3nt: TGTGCCAGCAGCTTCTCCCAGGGGGGTGGCTACACCTTC
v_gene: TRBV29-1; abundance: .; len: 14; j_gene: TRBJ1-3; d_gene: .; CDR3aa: CSVEARGSGNTIYF; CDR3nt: TGCAGCGTTGAAGCGCGGGGCTCTGGAAACACCATATATTTT
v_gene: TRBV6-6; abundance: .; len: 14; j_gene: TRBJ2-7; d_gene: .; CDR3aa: CASRTQGRDHEQYF; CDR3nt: TGTGCCAGCAGAACTCAGGGGCGCGACCACGAGCAGTACTTC
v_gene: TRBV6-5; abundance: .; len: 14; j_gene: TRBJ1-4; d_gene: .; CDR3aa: CASSRQVQREKLFF; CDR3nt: TGTGCCAGCAGTCGACAGGTTCAACGCGAAAAACTGTTTTTT
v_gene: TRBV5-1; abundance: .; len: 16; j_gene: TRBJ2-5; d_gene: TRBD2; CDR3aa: CASSLYGGRDQETQYF; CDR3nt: TGCGCCAGCAGCTTGTATGGCGGGAGGGACCAAGAGACCCAGTACTTC